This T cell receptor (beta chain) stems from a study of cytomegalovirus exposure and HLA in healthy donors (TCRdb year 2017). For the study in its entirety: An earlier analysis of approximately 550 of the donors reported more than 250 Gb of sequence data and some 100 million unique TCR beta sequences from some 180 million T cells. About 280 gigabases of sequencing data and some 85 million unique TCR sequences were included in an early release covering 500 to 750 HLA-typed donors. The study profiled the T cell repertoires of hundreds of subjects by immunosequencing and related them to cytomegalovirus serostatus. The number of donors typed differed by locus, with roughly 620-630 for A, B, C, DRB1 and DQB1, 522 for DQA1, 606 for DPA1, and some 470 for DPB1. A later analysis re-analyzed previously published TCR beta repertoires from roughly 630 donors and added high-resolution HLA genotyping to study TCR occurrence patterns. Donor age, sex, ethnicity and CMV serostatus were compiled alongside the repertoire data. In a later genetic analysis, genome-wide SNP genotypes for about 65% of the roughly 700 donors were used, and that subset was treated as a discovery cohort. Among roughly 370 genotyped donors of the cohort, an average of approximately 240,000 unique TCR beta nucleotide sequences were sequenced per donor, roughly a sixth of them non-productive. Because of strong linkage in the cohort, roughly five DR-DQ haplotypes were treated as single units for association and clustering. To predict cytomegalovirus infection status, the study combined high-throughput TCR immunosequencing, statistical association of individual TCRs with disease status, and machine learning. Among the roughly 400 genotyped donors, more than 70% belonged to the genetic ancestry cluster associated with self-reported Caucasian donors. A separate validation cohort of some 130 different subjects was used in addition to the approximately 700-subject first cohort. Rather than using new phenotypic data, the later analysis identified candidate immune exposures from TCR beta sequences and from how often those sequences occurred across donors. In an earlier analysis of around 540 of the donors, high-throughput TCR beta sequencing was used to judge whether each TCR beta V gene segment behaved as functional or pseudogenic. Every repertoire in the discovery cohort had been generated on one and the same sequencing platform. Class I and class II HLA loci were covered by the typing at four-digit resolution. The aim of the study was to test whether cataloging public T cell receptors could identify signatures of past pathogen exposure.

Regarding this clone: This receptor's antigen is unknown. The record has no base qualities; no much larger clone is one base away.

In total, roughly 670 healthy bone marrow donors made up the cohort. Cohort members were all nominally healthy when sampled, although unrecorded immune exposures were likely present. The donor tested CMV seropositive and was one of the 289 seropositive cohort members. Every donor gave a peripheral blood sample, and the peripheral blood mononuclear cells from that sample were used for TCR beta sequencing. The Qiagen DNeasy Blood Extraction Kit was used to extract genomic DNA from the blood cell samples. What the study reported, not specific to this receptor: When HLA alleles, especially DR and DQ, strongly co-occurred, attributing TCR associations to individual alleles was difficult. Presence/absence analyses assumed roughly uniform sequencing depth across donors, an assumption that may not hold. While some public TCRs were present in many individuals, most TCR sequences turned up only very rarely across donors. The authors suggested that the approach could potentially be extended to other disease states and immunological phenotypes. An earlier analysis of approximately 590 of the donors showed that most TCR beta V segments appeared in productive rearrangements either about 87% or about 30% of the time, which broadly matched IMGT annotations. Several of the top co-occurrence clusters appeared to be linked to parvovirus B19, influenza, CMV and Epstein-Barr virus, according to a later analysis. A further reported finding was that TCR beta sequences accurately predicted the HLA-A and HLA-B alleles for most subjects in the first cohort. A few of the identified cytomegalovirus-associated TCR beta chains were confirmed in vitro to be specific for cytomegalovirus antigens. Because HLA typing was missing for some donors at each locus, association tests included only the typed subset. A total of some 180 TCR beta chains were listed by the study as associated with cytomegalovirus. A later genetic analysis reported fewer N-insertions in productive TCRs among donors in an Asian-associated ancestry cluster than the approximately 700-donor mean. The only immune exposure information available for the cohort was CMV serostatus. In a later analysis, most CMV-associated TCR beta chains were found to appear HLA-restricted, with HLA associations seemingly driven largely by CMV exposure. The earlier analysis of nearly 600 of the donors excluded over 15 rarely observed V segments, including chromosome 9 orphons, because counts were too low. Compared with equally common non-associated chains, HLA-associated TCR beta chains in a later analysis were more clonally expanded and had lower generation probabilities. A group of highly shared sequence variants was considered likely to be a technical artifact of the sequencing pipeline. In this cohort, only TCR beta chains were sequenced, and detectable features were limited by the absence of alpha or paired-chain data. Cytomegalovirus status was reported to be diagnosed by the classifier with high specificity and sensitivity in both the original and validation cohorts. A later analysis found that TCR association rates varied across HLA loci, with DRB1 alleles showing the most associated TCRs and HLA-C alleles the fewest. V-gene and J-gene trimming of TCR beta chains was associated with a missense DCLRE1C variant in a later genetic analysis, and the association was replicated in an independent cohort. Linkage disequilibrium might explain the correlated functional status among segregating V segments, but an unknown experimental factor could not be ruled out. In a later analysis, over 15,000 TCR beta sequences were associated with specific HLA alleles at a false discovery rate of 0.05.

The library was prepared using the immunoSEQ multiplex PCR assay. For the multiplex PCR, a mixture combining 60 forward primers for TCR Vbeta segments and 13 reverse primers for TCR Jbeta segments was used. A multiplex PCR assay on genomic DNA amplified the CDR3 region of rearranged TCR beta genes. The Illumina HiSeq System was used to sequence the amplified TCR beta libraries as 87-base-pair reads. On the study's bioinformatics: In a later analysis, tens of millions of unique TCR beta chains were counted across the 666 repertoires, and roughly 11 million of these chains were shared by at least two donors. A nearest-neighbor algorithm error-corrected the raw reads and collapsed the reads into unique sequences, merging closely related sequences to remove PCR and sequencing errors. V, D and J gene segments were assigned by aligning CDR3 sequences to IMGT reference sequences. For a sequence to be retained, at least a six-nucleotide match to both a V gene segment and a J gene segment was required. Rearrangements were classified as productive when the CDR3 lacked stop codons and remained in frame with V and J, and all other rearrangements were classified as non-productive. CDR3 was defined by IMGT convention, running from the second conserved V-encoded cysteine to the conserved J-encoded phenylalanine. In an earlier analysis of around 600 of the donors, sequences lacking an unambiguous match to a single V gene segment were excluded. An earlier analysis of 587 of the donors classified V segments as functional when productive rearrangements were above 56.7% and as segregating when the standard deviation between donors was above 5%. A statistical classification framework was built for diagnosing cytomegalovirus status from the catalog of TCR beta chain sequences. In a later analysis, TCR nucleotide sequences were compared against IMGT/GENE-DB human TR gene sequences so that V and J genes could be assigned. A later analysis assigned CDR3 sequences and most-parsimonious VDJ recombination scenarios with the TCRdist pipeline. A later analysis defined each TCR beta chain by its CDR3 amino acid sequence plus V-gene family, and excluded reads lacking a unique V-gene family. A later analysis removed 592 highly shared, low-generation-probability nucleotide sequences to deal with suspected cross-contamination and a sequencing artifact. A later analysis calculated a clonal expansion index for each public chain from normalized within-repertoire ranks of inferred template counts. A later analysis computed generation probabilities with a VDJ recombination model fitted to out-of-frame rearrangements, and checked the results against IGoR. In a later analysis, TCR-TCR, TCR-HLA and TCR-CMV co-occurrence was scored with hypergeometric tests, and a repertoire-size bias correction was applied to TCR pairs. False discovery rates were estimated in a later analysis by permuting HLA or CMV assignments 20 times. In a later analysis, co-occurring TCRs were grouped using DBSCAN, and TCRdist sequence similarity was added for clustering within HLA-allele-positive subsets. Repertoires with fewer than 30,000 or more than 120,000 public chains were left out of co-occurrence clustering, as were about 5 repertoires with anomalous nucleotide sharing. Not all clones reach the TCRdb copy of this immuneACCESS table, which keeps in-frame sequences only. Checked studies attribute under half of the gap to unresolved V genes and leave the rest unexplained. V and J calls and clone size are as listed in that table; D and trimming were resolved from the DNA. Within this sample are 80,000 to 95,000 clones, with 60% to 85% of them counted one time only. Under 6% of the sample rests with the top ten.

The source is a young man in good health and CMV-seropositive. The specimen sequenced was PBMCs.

Here the CDR3 is given as CASSLGQIYEQYF. DNA sequence: TGTGCCAGCAGCTTGGGACAAATCTACGAGCAGTACTTC. The chain was built from TRBV7-9 and TRBJ2-7; the D gene is perhaps TRBD1, on 6 matching bases. Including the terminal cysteine and phenylalanine, the CDR3 comprises 13 residues. Of the read, only the CDR3 DNA is kept; its 39 bases are in frame from base 1. V is shortened by 3 bases, J by 3 bases, and the region joining them spans 9 bases. The germline V gene (reference sequence) supplies CDR1 SEHNR and CDR2 FQNEAQ.